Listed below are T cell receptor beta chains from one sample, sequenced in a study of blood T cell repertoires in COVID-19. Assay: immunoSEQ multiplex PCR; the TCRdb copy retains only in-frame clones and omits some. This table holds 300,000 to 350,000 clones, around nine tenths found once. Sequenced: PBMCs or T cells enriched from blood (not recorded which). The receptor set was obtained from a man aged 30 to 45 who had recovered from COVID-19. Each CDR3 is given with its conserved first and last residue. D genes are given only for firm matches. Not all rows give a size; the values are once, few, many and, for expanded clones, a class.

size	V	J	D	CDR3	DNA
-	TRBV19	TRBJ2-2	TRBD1	CASRNRDRGTNTGELFF	TGTGCCAGCAGAAACCGGGACAGGGGAACAAACACCGGGGAGCTGTTTTTT
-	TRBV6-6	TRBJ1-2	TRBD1	CASSLRDRASGYTF	TGTGCCAGCAGTCTCCGGGACAGGGCAAGTGGCTACACCTTC
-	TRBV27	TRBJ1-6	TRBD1	CASSVSGQGFSPLHF	TGTGCCAGCAGTGTGTCGGGACAGGGGTTTTCACCCCTCCACTTT
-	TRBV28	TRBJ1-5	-	CASSAPGLNQPQHF	TGTGCCAGCAGTGCCCCGGGTCTCAATCAGCCCCAGCATTTT
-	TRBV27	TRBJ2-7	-	CASSLSRPGRYEQYF	TGTGCCAGCAGTTTATCCCGACCGGGGAGATACGAGCAGTACTTC
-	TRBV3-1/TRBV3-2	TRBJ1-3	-	CASSQYLLGGGNTIYF	TGTGCCAGCAGCCAGTACCTTCTAGGGGGAGGAAACACCATATATTTT
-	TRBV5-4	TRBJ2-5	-	CASSSGLVEETQYF	TGTGCCAGCAGCTCCGGACTGGTAGAAGAGACCCAGTACTTC
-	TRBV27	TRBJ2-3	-	CASSQYSPTDTQYF	TGTGCCAGCAGTCAATACTCTCCAACAGATACGCAGTATTTT
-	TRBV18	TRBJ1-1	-	CASSPDKGAFF	TGTGCCAGCTCACCCGACAAAGGAGCTTTCTTT
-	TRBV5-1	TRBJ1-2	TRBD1	CASSSGTVGDYGYTF	TGCGCCAGCAGCTCCGGGACAGTTGGGGACTATGGCTACACCTTC
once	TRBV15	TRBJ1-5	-	CATSTSGGDQPQHF	TGTGCCACCAGCACTAGTGGGGGGGATCAGCCCCAGCATTTT
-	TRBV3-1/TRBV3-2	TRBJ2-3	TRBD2	CASSQVTSGGLITDTQYF	TGTGCCAGCAGCCAAGTGACTAGCGGGGGCCTAATCACAGATACGCAGTATTTT
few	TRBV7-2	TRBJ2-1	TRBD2	CASSYPRLAGDNEQFF	TGTGCCAGCAGCTACCCCAGACTAGCGGGCGACAATGAGCAGTTCTTC
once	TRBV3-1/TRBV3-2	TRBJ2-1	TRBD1	CASSDRDRGNNEQFF	TGTGCCAGCAGCGACCGGGACAGGGGAAACAATGAGCAGTTCTTC
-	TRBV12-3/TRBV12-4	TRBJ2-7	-	CASSSTYEQYF	TGTGCCAGCAGTTCTACCTACGAGCAGTACTTC
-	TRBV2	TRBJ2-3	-	CASGRGAGTDTQYF	TGTGCCAGCGGGCGGGGTGCCGGCACAGATACGCAGTATTTT
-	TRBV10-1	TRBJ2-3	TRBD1	CASSESEWRTGGDTQYF	TGCGCCAGCAGTGAGTCGGAGTGGAGGACAGGGGGAGATACGCAGTATTTT
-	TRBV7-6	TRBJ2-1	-	CASSLVQLARSSYNEQFF	TGTGCCAGCAGCTTAGTGCAACTAGCCCGGAGCTCCTACAATGAGCAGTTCTTC
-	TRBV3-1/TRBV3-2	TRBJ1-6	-	CASTPDSGNSPLHF	TGTGCCAGCACCCCAGACAGCGGGAATTCACCCCTCCACTTT
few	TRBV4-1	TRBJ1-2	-	CASSQTPGGFSGYTF	TGCGCCAGCAGCCAAACCCCCGGGGGGTTTTCAGGCTACACCTTC
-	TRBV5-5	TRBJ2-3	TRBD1	CASSLATGTGATDTQYF	TGTGCCAGCAGCTTGGCGACCGGGACAGGGGCCACAGATACGCAGTATTTT
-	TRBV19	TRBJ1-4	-	CASSILRNLGGSEKLFF	TGTGCCAGTAGTATTTTGAGGAATCTGGGGGGATCTGAAAAACTGTTTTTT
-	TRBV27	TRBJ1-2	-	CASSPRGGTYGYTF	TGTGCCAGCAGTCCGCGGGGGGGGACCTATGGCTACACCTTC
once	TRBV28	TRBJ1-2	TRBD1	CASNFGQGRYGYTF	TGTGCCAGCAATTTCGGACAGGGCCGCTATGGCTACACCTTC
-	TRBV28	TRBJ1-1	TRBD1	CASSLTGTGGRAFF	TGTGCCAGCAGTTTAACCGGGACAGGGGGCAGGGCTTTCTTT
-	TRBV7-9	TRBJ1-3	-	CATRGSSGNTIYF	TGTGCCACCAGGGGCAGCTCTGGAAACACCATATATTTT
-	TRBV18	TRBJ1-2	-	CASSPPGVNYGYTF	TGTGCCAGCTCACCACCGGGAGTCAACTATGGCTACACCTTC
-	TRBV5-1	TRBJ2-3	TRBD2	CASSLASGGARDTQYF	TGCGCCAGCAGCTTGGCTAGCGGGGGGGCAAGGGATACGCAGTATTTT
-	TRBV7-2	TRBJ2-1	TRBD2	CASSLVPSGGSGDEQFF	TGTGCCAGCAGCTTAGTCCCTAGCGGGGGTTCTGGCGATGAGCAGTTCTTC
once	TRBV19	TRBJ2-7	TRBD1	CASSGDRGRPYEQYF	TGTGCCAGTAGTGGTGACAGGGGACGGCCCTACGAGCAGTACTTC
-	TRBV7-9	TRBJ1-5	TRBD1	CASSIGDREDQPQHF	TGTGCCAGCAGTATTGGGGACAGGGAGGATCAGCCCCAGCATTTT
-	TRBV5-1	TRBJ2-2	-	CASSLAGLANTGELFF	TGCGCCAGCAGCTTGGCGGGACTTGCGAACACCGGGGAGCTGTTTTTT
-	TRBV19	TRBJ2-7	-	CASSFDAGLTYEQYF	TGTGCCAGTAGTTTCGATGCGGGACTGACCTACGAGCAGTACTTC
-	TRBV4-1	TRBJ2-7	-	CASSQVASSSYISYEQYF	TGCGCCAGCAGCCAAGTAGCGTCCAGTTCCTATATCTCCTACGAGCAGTACTTC
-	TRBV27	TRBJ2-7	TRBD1	CASSWGQVTSYEQYF	TGTGCCAGCAGTTGGGGACAGGTGACATCCTACGAGCAGTACTTC
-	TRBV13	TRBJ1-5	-	CASSSSDRDQPQHF	TGTGCCAGCAGCTCTTCGGACAGAGATCAGCCCCAGCATTTT
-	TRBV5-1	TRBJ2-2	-	CASSLRGSQTGELFF	TGCGCCAGCAGCTTGCGGGGGTCCCAGACCGGGGAGCTGTTTTTT
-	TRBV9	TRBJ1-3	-	CASSVGTGIGNTIYF	TGTGCCAGCAGCGTAGGTACAGGGATAGGAAACACCATATATTTT
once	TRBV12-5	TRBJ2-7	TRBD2	CASAPGGRSYEQYF	TGTGCTAGTGCCCCCGGGGGGAGGTCCTACGAGCAGTACTTC
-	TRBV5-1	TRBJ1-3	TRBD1	CASSRTGTSSGNTIYF	TGCGCCAGCAGCAGGACAGGGACCAGCTCTGGAAACACCATATATTTT
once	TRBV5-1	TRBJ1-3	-	CASSLGDTRGNTIYF	TGCGCCAGCAGCTTGGGGGACACGAGAGGAAACACCATATATTTT
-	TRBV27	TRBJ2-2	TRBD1	CASSWGQGSTGELFF	TGTGCCAGCAGCTGGGGACAGGGGAGCACCGGGGAGCTGTTTTTT